This is a list of T cell receptor beta chains from one sample in a study of beta chain features in type 1 diabetes. Profiling relied on immunoSEQ multiplex PCR, and the TCRdb table lists in-frame clones only, not all of them. The table lists tens of thousands of clones, more than 60% of them singletons, with 2% to 2.5% in the top ten. The sample comprised Tregs from blood. The source is a middle-aged woman in good health. Both conserved end residues are part of each CDR3. D genes are given only for firm matches. The size field is filled for only some rows; it gives once, few, many or a size class.

DNA,CDR3,size,D,J,V
TGTGCCAGCAGCCCGGGACAGATAACAGATACGCAGTATTTT,CASSPGQITDTQYF,.,TRBD1,TRBJ2-3,TRBV2
TGCGCCAGCAGCTTGGGGCTAAGACCGGCGGGGAACCCCTACGAGCAGTACTTC,CASSLGLRPAGNPYEQYF,.,.,TRBJ2-7,TRBV5-1
TGTGCCAGCAGCTTAGGGATTGTGGGCCTGTATGGAGAGACCCAGTACTTC,CASSLGIVGLYGETQYF,few,.,TRBJ2-5,TRBV7-2
TGTGCCAGCAGCTTGGTAGACACCGGGGAGCTGTTTTTT,CASSLVDTGELFF,.,.,TRBJ2-2,TRBV5-6
TGTGCCAGCAGGGACAGGGGTAGGGAAAAACTGTTTTTT,CASRDRGREKLFF,.,TRBD1,TRBJ1-4,TRBV6-6
TGCGCCAGCAGCCCCGGACAGTTAAGCTCCTATAATTCACCCCTCCACTTT,CASSPGQLSSYNSPLHF,.,.,TRBJ1-6,TRBV5-1
TGTGCCAGCTCAACAGCCTATCGGGGGGCGCGGGTGCACGAGCAGTACTTC,CASSTAYRGARVHEQYF,.,.,TRBJ2-7,TRBV5-4
TGTGCCAGCAGCTTATCCAGGGGCTACGAGCAGTACTTC,CASSLSRGYEQYF,.,.,TRBJ2-7,TRBV7-2
TGTGCCAGCAGTACGACTAGCGGGGGGGACGAGCAGTACTTC,CASSTTSGGDEQYF,.,TRBD2,TRBJ2-7,TRBV6-6
TGTGCCAGCAGCTTAAATTTCGGGTACACTGAAGCTTTCTTT,CASSLNFGYTEAFF,.,.,TRBJ1-1,TRBV7-2
TGTGCCGTCAGCCTAGGCGGGGGGTGGGAGCAGTTCTTC,CAVSLGGGWEQFF,once,TRBD2,TRBJ2-1,TRBV7-2
TGTGCCAGCACCGGGACTAGCGGGGGGACCCTCCTCTACAATGAGCAGTTCTTC,CASTGTSGGTLLYNEQFF,.,TRBD2,TRBJ2-1,TRBV7-9
TGCGCCAGCAGCTTGGCAGGGGACAATCAGCCCCAGCATTTT,CASSLAGDNQPQHF,.,.,TRBJ1-5,TRBV5-1
TGTGCCAGCAGGTTCGGGACAGGCCAGGATCAGCCCCAGCATTTT,CASRFGTGQDQPQHF,once,TRBD1,TRBJ1-5,TRBV6-6
TGTGCCAGCAGCCCGGAGAGGTTTAACACCGGGGAGCTGTTTTTT,CASSPERFNTGELFF,.,.,TRBJ2-2,TRBV6-6
TGCGCCAGCAGCCGAGGACAGGTGAACTATGGCTACACCTTC,CASSRGQVNYGYTF,few,TRBD1,TRBJ1-2,TRBV4-3
TGTGCCAGCAGTCAAGAAAAGCGGGACAGGGGCCTAGAAACTGAAGCTTTCTTT,CASSQEKRDRGLETEAFF,.,TRBD1,TRBJ1-1,TRBV11-3
TGTGCCAGCTCTACCTCGGGGACAGCCTACGAGCAGTACTTC,CASSTSGTAYEQYF,.,TRBD1,TRBJ2-7,TRBV6-1
TGTGCCAGCAGTTACTCAGGGGGTGGCACCGGGGAGCTGTTTTTT,CASSYSGGGTGELFF,.,.,TRBJ2-2,TRBV6-6
TGTGCCATCAGTGAGGGGACAGGAGGTGGCAGAGCTTTCTTT,CAISEGTGGGRAFF,.,TRBD1,TRBJ1-1,TRBV10-3
TGTGCCAGCAGTTACAGGGGGCGGATTGAAGCTTTCTTT,CASSYRGRIEAFF,.,TRBD1,TRBJ1-1,TRBV6-5
TGCGCCAGCAGCCTACAGGGAAGTCTTAGTAGCACTGAAGCTTTCTTT,CASSLQGSLSSTEAFF,.,.,TRBJ1-1,TRBV5-1
TGTGCCAGCAGCCAAGGGCTGGGGGCTGGGACCGGGGAGCTGTTTTTT,CASSQGLGAGTGELFF,.,.,TRBJ2-2,TRBV4-2
TGTGCCAGCAGCATTAGCGGGGGCCAAGAGACCCAGTACTTC,CASSISGGQETQYF,.,TRBD2,TRBJ2-5,TRBV7-2
TGTGCCAGCAGTTACTCGACTTTTCCTCCCCCGAGGCAGTACTTC,CASSYSTFPPPRQYF,few,.,TRBJ2-7,TRBV6-5
TGTGCCAGCAGTTATCAGAACAGGGGAGATACGCAGTATTTT,CASSYQNRGDTQYF,.,TRBD1,TRBJ2-3,TRBV6-5
TGTGCCAGCAGTTACTCGACGGGAGCGACCCAAGAGACCCAGTACTTC,CASSYSTGATQETQYF,.,.,TRBJ2-5,TRBV6-5
TGCGCCAGCAGCTTAAATCAGGGGAACACTGAAGCTTTCTTT,CASSLNQGNTEAFF,.,.,TRBJ1-1,TRBV5-1
TGCGCCAGCACCGGCGGGGGAACCTACAATGAGCAGTTCTTC,CASTGGGTYNEQFF,.,TRBD2,TRBJ2-1,TRBV5-1
TGTGCCAGCAGTCAACCTCGACAGGCAGCTAACTATGGCTACACCTTC,CASSQPRQAANYGYTF,.,.,TRBJ1-2,TRBV25-1
TGCGCCAGCAGCCAAGCAGGGGGCTTCCGAGGCTACACCTTC,CASSQAGGFRGYTF,.,TRBD1,TRBJ1-2,TRBV4-1
TGTGCCAGCAGCTTACAATCTTCCAGGTTTACGTCTGGAAACACCATATATTTT,CASSLQSSRFTSGNTIYF,few,.,TRBJ1-3,TRBV7-2
TGCGCCAGCAGAAGACAGGTCGGAAAACTGTTTTTT,CASRRQVGKLFF,.,.,TRBJ1-4,TRBV5-1
TGTGCCAGCGCCGGACAGGGGGCTAATGAGCAGTTCTTC,CASAGQGANEQFF,.,TRBD1,TRBJ2-1,TRBV6-1
TGTGCCAGCAGCGTAGGGAGGACTCAGTACTTC,CASSVGRTQYF,.,.,TRBJ2-7,TRBV9
TGTGCCAGCAGCTCCCGTCCCGGGACAGGGAGAAGCTCCTACAATGAGCAGTTCTTC,CASSSRPGTGRSSYNEQFF,.,TRBD1,TRBJ2-1,TRBV7-6
TGTGCCAGCAGTTCTGGGACAGGGCGCGAGCAGTACTTC,CASSSGTGREQYF,.,TRBD1,TRBJ2-7,TRBV6-5
TGTGCCAGCAGTGCCACGGACAGGTGGTTAGGCGGGGAGCTGTTTTTT,CASSATDRWLGGELFF,.,TRBD1,TRBJ2-2,TRBV6-1
TGTGCCAGCAGCACTGGGGCCGGAATGAACACTGAAGCTTTCTTT,CASSTGAGMNTEAFF,few,.,TRBJ1-1,TRBV11-2
TGCGCCAGCAGCTTCCGGGGGCAAGAGACCCAGTACTTC,CASSFRGQETQYF,.,.,TRBJ2-5,TRBV5-1
TGTGCCAGCAGCCCTAGACTAGCGGGGGCAGGGACCCAGTACTTC,CASSPRLAGAGTQYF,few,TRBD2,TRBJ2-5,TRBV7-2
TGTGCCAGCAGCTTAATAACCTGGCCCGAGCAGTTCTTC,CASSLITWPEQFF,.,.,TRBJ2-1,TRBV11-2